Below, 8 T cell receptor beta chains from the same sample are listed, as sequenced in a study of blood T cell repertoires in COVID-19. Using immunoSEQ multiplex PCR, the repertoire was profiled, and TCRdb retains in-frame clones only, with some absent. Here the sample spans tens of thousands of clones, roughly 76% being singletons. What was sequenced was peripheral blood. The source is a man in his 70s with active or convalescent COVID-19.

This chain joins TRBV10-1 and TRBJ2-3, with D unclear. CDR1 is WNHNN, CDR2 SYGVQD, per germline (reference sequence). V lost 5 bases, J lost 1 base, and 10 bases lay in between. The CDR3 length is 14 residues. Here the CDR3 reads CASSSQVGTDTQYF. CDR3 sequence (DNA): TGCGCCAGCAGTTCCCAGGTGGGCACAGATACGCAGTATTTT.

This clone was seen ten or more times. This CDR3 is CATSDRGQAYHGYTF. The DNA of the CDR3 is TGTGCCACCAGTGACCGAGGACAGGCCTACCATGGCTACACCTTC. The chain joins TRBV24-1 to TRBJ1-2, with 7 bases aligning to TRBD1. With 4 bases clipped from V and 6 bases from J, the junction kept 10 bases outside the gene matches. This CDR3 region has 15 residues. Germline CDR1 reads KGHDR; CDR2 reads SFDVKD.

The V and J genes are TRBV5-8 and TRBJ2-4; D uncertain. Trimming took off 3 bases at V and 3 bases at J, with 4 bases between the two ends. This CDR3 has 12 residues. Germline V gene data show CDR1 as SGHTS and CDR2 as YDEGEE. The CDR3 protein is CASSSSKNIQYF. CDR3 sequence (DNA): TGTGCCAGCAGCTCCAGCAAAAACATTCAGTACTTC.

The chain employs TRBV21-1 and TRBJ2-7; whether TRBD1, the table's D call, matches the DNA was not checked. TRBV21-1 is flagged as a pseudogene. The CDR3 contains 14 residues. The CDR3 is CASSKVKWGHEQYF. Here the CDR3 DNA reads TGTGCCAGCAGCAAAGTGAAATGGGGCCACGAGCAGTACTTC.

V is TRBV5-1 and J is TRBJ2-7; TRBD1 matches at 7 bases. V lost 6 bases, J lost 4 bases, and 19 bases stayed unmatched. Germline V gene lookup returns CDR1 SGHRS and CDR2 YFSETQ. There are 17 residues in the CDR3. The CDR3 sequence: CASKFEPGRDRSYEQYF. For the CDR3, the DNA is TGCGCCAGCAAATTCGAACCCGGCCGGGACAGATCTTACGAGCAGTACTTC.

The chain carries TRBV2 and TRBJ2-2, with D possibly TRBD1 on 6 matching bases. Trimming took off 6 bases at V and 4 bases at J, with 18 bases between the two ends. This CDR3 is built from 16 residues. CDR1 is SNHLY and CDR2 is FYNNEI in the germline V gene. CDR3 region: CASRDARGVGTGELFF. As DNA, the CDR3 is TGTGCCAGCAGAGACGCCAGGGGCGTGGGCACCGGGGAGCTGTTTTTT.

The rearrangement joins TRBV3-1 (or the pseudogene TRBV3-2) to TRBJ1-2; TRBD1 matches 8 bases. The CDR3 is made up of 14 amino acids. Trimming at V came to 1 base and at J to 8 bases, leaving 6 bases not matched to a gene. Germline V lookup: CDR1 LGHDT, CDR2 YNNKEL (reference sequence). CDR3 loop: CASSQGTGGGGYTF. The DNA for the CDR3 is TGTGCCAGCAGCCAAGGAACAGGGGGTGGGGGCTACACCTTC.

The chain employs TRBV30 and TRBJ1-4, with unresolved D. Germline loops: CDR1 GTSNPN, CDR2 SVGIG (reference sequence). The CDR3 is 14 residues long. The V and J ends lost 0 bases and 5 bases respectively, with 10 bases between them. The CDR3 is CAWSVMGGNEKLFF. The CDR3 region has the DNA TGTGCCTGGAGTGTTATGGGCGGGAATGAAAAACTGTTTTTT.